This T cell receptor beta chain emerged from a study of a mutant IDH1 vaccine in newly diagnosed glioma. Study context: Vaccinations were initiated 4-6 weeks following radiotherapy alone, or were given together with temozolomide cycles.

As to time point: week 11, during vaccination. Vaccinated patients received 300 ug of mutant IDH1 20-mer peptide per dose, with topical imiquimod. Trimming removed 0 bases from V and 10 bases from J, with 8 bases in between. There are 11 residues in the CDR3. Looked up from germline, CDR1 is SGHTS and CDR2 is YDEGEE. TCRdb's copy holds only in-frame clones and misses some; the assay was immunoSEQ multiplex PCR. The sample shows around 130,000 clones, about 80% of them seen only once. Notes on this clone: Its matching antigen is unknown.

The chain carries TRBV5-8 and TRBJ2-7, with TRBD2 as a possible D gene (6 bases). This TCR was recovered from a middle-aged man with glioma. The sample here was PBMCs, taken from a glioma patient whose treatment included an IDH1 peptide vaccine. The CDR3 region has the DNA TGTGCCAGCAGCTTGGTGGGAGGCCAGTACTTC. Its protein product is CASSLVGGQYF.